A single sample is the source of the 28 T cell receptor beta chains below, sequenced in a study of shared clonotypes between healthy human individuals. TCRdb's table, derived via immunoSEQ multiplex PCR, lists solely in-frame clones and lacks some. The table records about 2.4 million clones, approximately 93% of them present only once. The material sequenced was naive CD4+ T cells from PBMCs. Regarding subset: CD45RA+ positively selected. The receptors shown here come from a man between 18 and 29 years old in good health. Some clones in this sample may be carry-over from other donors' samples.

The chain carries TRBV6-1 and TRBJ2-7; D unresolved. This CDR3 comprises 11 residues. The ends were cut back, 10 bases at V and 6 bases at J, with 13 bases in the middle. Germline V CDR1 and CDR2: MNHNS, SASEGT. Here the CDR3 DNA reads TGTGCCACCCGTTCTTGGGGCGAGCAGTACTTC. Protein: CATRSWGEQYF.

The CDR3 loop is CASSLRHVNQPQHF. The CDR3 nucleotides are TGTGCCAGCAGTTTGCGGCACGTCAATCAGCCCCAGCATTTT. This chain uses TRBV28 with TRBJ1-5; D unclear. Between the trimmed V and J ends, which lost 3 bases and 3 bases, there was a span of 9 bases. The CDR3 sequence is 14 residues long. Per the germline V gene, CDR1 is MDHEN and CDR2 is SYDVKM.

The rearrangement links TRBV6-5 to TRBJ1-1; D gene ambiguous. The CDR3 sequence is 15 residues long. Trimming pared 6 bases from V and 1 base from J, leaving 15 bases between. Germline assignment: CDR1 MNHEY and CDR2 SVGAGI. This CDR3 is CASSRASSGNTEAFF. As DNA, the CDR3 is TGTGCCAGCAGCCGTGCATCGAGTGGGAACACTGAAGCTTTCTTT.

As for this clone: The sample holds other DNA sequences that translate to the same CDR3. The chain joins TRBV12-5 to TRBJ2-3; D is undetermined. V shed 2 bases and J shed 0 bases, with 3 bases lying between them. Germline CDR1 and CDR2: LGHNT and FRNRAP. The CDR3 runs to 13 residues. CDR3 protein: CASGLSSTDTQYF. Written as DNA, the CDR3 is TGTGCTAGTGGTTTGTCAAGCACAGATACGCAGTATTTT.

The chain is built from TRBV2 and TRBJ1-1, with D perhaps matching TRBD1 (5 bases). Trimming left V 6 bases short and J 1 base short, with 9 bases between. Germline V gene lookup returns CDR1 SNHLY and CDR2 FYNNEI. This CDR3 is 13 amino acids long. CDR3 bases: TGTGCCAGCAGGGGGCGCCGGAACACTGAAGCTTTCTTT. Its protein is CASRGRRNTEAFF.

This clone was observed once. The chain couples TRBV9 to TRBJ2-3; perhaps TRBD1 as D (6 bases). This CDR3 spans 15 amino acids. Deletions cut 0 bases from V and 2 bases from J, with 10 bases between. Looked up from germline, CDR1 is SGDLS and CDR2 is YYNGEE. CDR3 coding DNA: TGTGCCAGCAGCGTAGGGGGGCTTAACACAGATACGCAGTATTTT. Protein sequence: CASSVGGLNTDTQYF. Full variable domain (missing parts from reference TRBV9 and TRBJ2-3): DSGVTQTPKHLITATGQRVTLRCSPRSGDLSVYWYQQSLDQGLQFLIQYYNGEERAKGNILERFSAQQFPDLHSELNLSSLELGDSALYFCASSVGGLNTDTQYFGPGTRLTVL.

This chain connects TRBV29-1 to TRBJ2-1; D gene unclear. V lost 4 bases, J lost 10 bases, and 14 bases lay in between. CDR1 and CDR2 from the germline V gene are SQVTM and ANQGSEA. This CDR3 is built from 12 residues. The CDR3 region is CSVARQATEQFF. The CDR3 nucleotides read TGCAGCGTTGCCCGGCAGGCTACCGAGCAGTTCTTC.

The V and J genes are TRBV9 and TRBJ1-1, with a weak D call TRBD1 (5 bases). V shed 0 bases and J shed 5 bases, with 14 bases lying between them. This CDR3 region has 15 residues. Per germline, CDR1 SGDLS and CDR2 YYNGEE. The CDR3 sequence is CASSVVTGAGTEAFF. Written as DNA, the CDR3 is TGTGCCAGCAGCGTAGTCACAGGCGCGGGGACTGAAGCTTTCTTT.

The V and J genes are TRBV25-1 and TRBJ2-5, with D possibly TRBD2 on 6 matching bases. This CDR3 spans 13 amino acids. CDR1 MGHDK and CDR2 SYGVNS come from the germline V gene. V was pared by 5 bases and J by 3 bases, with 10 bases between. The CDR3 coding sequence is TGTGCCAGCAGTCCCGCGGGAAAAGAGACCCAGTACTTC. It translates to CASSPAGKETQYF.

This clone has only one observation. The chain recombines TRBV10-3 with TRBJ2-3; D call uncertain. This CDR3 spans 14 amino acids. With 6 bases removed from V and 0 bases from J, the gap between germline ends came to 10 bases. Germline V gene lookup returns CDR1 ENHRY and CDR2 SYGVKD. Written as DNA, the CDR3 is TGTGCCATCAGAGAGACCTCTAGCACAGATACGCAGTATTTT. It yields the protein CAIRETSSTDTQYF.

CDR3 sequence reads: CASSQEPLAGVGWQYF. The CDR3 coding sequence is TGCGCCAGCAGCCAAGAACCACTAGCGGGAGTGGGTTGGCAGTATTTT. V gene TRBV4-3 combines with J gene TRBJ2-3, with 11 bases lining up with TRBD2. J was trimmed by 11 bases and V by 0 bases; bases with no gene match: 10. Per the germline V gene, CDR1 is LGHNA and CDR2 is YSLEER. This CDR3 has 16 amino acids.

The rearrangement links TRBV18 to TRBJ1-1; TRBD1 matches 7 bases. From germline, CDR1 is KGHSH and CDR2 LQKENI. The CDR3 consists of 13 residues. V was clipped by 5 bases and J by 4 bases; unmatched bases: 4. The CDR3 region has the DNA TGTGCCAGCTCAGCAGGGGGAGGCACTGAAGCTTTCTTT. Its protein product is CASSAGGGTEAFF.

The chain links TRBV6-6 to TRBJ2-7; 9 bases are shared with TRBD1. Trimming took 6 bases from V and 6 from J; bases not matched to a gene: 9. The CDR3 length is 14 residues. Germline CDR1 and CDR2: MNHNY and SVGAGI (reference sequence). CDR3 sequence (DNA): TGTGCCAGCAGGTTAACGGGACAGGGTATCGAGCAGTACTTC. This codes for CASRLTGQGIEQYF.

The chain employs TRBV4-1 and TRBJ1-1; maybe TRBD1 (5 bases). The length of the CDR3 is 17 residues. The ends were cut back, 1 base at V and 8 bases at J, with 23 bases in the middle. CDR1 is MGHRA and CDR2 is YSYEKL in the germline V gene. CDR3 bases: TGCGCCAGCAGCCAAGGGGTCAGAGGGTCGGGACCCGGGGAAGCTTTCTTT. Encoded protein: CASSQGVRGSGPGEAFF.

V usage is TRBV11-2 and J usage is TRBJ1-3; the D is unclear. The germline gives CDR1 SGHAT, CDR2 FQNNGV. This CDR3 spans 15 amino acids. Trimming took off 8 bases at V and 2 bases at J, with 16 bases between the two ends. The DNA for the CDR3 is TGTGCCAGCGGCCCTACGACGGCTCCTGGAAACACCATATATTTT. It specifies CASGPTTAPGNTIYF.

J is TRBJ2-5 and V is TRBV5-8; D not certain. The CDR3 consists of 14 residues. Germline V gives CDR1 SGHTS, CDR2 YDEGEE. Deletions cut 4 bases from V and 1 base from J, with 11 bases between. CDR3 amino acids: CASSPEGGQETQYF. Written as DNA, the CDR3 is TGTGCCAGCAGCCCCGAAGGTGGCCAAGAGACCCAGTACTTC.

CDR3 bases: TGTGCCAGCTCACCTGGTCCACATAGCAATCAGCCCCAGCATTTT. Translating gives CASSPGPHSNQPQHF. V gene TRBV18 combines with J gene TRBJ1-5; D remains unclear. The germline CDR1 and CDR2 sequences are KGHSH and LQKENI. The CDR3 has 15 residues. Between the trimmed V and J ends, which lost 3 bases and 0 bases, there was a span of 9 bases.

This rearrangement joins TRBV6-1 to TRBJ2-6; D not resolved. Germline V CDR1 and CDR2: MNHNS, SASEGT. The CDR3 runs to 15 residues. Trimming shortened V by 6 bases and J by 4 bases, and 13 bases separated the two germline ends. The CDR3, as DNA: TGTGCCAGCAGCCGATTGGGATCCGGGGCCAACGTCCTGACTTTC. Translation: CASSRLGSGANVLTF.

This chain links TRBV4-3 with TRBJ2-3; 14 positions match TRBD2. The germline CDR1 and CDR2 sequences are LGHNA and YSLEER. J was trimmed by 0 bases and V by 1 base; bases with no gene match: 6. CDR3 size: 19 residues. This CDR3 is CASSQGLAGGFYSTDTQYF. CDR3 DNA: TGCGCCAGCAGCCAAGGACTAGCGGGAGGGTTCTACAGCACAGATACGCAGTATTTT.

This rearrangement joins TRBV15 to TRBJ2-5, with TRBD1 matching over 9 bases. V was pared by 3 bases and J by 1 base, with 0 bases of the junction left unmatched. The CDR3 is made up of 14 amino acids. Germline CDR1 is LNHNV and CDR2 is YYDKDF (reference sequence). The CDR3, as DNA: TGTGCCACCAGCAGGACAGGGGGCCAAGAGACCCAGTACTTC. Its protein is CATSRTGGQETQYF.

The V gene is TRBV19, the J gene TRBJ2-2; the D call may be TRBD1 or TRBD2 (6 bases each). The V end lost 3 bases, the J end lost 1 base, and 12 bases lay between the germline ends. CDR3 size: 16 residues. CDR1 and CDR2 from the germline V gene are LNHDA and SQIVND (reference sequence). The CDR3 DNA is TGTGCCAGTAGTATGCTGGGGGGCCAGAACACCGGGGAGCTGTTTTTT. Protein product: CASSMLGGQNTGELFF.

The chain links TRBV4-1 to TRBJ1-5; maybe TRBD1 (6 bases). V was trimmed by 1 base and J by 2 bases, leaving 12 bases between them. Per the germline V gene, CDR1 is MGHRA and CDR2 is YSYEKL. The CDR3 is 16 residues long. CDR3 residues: CASSQGPGAGNQPQHF. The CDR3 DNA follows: TGCGCCAGCAGCCAAGGTCCGGGGGCCGGCAATCAGCCCCAGCATTTT.

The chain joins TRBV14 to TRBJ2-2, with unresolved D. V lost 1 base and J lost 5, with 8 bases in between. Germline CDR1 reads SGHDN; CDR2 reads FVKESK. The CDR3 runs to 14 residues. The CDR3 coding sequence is TGTGCCAGCAGCCAAGTTATGGGGACCGGGGAGCTGTTTTTT. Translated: CASSQVMGTGELFF.

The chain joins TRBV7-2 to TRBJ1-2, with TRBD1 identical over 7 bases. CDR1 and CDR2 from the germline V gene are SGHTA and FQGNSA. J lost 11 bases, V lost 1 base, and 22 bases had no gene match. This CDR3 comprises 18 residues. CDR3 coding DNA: TGTGCCAGCAGCTTAGTAGCCCTGGGGAGTGCAGGGGGGCTAGGTTACACCTTC. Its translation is CASSLVALGSAGGLGYTF.

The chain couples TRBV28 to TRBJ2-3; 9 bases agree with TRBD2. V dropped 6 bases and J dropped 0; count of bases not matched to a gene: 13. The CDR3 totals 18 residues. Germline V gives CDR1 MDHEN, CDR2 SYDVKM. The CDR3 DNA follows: TGTGCCAGCAGCCGTCTGACTAGCGGAGACGCTAGCACAGATACGCAGTATTTT. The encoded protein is CASSRLTSGDASTDTQYF. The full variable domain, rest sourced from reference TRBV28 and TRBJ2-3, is DVKVTQSSRYLVKRTGEKVFLECVQDMDHENMFWYRQDPGLGLRLIYFSYDVKMKEKGDIPEGYSVSREKKERFSLILESASTNQTSMYLCASSRLTSGDASTDTQYFGPGTRLTVL.

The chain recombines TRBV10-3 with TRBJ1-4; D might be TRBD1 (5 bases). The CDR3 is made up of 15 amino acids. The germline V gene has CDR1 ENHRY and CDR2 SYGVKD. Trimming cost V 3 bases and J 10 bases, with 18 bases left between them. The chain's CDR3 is CAISDPGGGDGKLFF. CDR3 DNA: TGTGCCATCAGTGACCCCGGCGGGGGAGATGGAAAACTGTTTTTT.

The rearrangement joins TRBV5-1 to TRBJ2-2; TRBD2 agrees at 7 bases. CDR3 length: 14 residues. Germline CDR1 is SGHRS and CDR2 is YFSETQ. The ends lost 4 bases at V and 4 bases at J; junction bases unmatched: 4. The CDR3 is CASSAGVVTGELFF. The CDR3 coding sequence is TGCGCCAGCAGCGCGGGAGTGGTCACCGGGGAGCTGTTTTTT.

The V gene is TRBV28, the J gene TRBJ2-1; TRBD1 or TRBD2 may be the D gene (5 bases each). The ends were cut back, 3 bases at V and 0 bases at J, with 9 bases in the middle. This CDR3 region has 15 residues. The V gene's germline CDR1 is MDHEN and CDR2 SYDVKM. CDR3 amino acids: CASSLGVSSYNEQFF. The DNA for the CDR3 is TGTGCCAGCAGTTTGGGGGTGAGCTCCTACAATGAGCAGTTCTTC.